A selection of T cell receptor beta chains follows, all from one sample in a study of technical replicates of blood from several donors. The protocol was immunoSEQ multiplex PCR, while the TCRdb copy is restricted to in-frame clones and leaves out a portion. This sample has tens of thousands of clones, with roughly 89% found just once. The source material was T cells isolated from PBMCs. The receptor source for this set is a human donor in good health. Both conserved end residues are trimmed from each CDR3. Fields, in order: V gene, J gene, CDR3 protein.

v_call: TRBV6-5; j_call: TRBJ2-1; cdr3_aa: ATTSWDYKNEQF
v_call: TRBV9; j_call: TRBJ1-1; cdr3_aa: ASSERTGNTEAF
v_call: TRBV27; j_call: TRBJ2-7; cdr3_aa: ASSYGTMTYEQY
v_call: TRBV2; j_call: TRBJ2-2; cdr3_aa: ASSAWEGGNTGELF
v_call: TRBV6-5; j_call: TRBJ2-7; cdr3_aa: ASSYSTDRSMD
v_call: TRBV19; j_call: TRBJ1-5; cdr3_aa: ASSIIGSTDGVGQPQH
v_call: TRBV7-3; j_call: TRBJ2-1; cdr3_aa: ASSLTLAGAEQF
v_call: TRBV30; j_call: TRBJ1-4; cdr3_aa: AWSAGLRNEKLF
v_call: TRBV7-3; j_call: TRBJ1-2; cdr3_aa: ASSLSGGDNGYT
v_call: TRBV7-9; j_call: TRBJ2-1; cdr3_aa: ASSLVSGYNEQF
v_call: TRBV27; j_call: TRBJ2-3; cdr3_aa: ASSLAGGDTQY
v_call: TRBV9; j_call: TRBJ1-3; cdr3_aa: ASSATNSGNTIY
v_call: TRBV7-2; j_call: TRBJ2-5; cdr3_aa: ASSPTQETQY
v_call: TRBV6-4; j_call: TRBJ1-1; cdr3_aa: ASKATVNTEAF
v_call: TRBV7-9; j_call: TRBJ2-7; cdr3_aa: ASSWDSSYEQY
v_call: TRBV5-6; j_call: TRBJ1-5; cdr3_aa: ASTAGGGNQPQH
v_call: TRBV27; j_call: TRBJ2-2; cdr3_aa: ASSLKIETGELF
v_call: TRBV6-1; j_call: TRBJ1-5; cdr3_aa: ASSGVSGVLNQPQH
v_call: TRBV19; j_call: TRBJ1-2; cdr3_aa: AGGQERGGYT
v_call: TRBV2; j_call: TRBJ1-5; cdr3_aa: ASSAYGLDGNQPQH
v_call: TRBV7-8; j_call: TRBJ2-3; cdr3_aa: ASSLPMREGDTDTQY
v_call: TRBV4-2; j_call: TRBJ2-1; cdr3_aa: ASSQEGGYNEQF
v_call: TRBV18; j_call: TRBJ2-4; cdr3_aa: ASSPPERGLNIQY
v_call: TRBV7-8; j_call: TRBJ2-5; cdr3_aa: ASSLDSETQY
v_call: TRBV4-1; j_call: TRBJ2-3; cdr3_aa: ASSLQIAISDTQY
v_call: TRBV2; j_call: TRBJ1-2; cdr3_aa: ASSTMVVDYGYT
v_call: TRBV11-1; j_call: TRBJ2-7; cdr3_aa: ASSRGLAGEQY
v_call: TRBV5-5; j_call: TRBJ1-1; cdr3_aa: ASSVQGLYTEAF
v_call: TRBV6-6; j_call: TRBJ2-3; cdr3_aa: ASSTSGDTQY
v_call: TRBV30; j_call: TRBJ1-5; cdr3_aa: AWSPQFNQPQH
v_call: TRBV14; j_call: TRBJ1-1; cdr3_aa: ASSPATSRANTEAF
v_call: TRBV4-1; j_call: TRBJ2-7; cdr3_aa: ASSQGPLQAGAYYEQY
v_call: TRBV19; j_call: TRBJ1-1; cdr3_aa: ASAISQNTEAF
v_call: TRBV7-8; j_call: TRBJ2-7; cdr3_aa: ASSLTGAGNYEQY
v_call: TRBV11-2; j_call: TRBJ2-2; cdr3_aa: ASSRDRGLANTGELF
v_call: TRBV7-9; j_call: TRBJ1-2; cdr3_aa: ASSLEGQVAGYGYT
v_call: TRBV13; j_call: TRBJ2-7; cdr3_aa: ASSGRQATKDEQY
v_call: TRBV5-1; j_call: TRBJ1-3; cdr3_aa: ASSLPWTPRRDSGNTIY
v_call: TRBV7-3; j_call: TRBJ2-1; cdr3_aa: ASSLVSEGGNEQF
v_call: TRBV9; j_call: TRBJ1-1; cdr3_aa: ASSVVGGDPEAF
v_call: TRBV7-3; j_call: TRBJ2-7; cdr3_aa: ASSLMTGYEQY
v_call: TRBV7-6; j_call: TRBJ1-2; cdr3_aa: ASSAAGTPYGYT
v_call: TRBV5-6; j_call: TRBJ1-4; cdr3_aa: ASSLKNSGAFGKLF
v_call: TRBV7-3; j_call: TRBJ1-1; cdr3_aa: ASSLGPRLNTEAF
v_call: TRBV7-6; j_call: TRBJ2-1; cdr3_aa: ASSIGLAGGQF
v_call: TRBV10-3; j_call: TRBJ1-5; cdr3_aa: AISAWDRGPRDHQPQH